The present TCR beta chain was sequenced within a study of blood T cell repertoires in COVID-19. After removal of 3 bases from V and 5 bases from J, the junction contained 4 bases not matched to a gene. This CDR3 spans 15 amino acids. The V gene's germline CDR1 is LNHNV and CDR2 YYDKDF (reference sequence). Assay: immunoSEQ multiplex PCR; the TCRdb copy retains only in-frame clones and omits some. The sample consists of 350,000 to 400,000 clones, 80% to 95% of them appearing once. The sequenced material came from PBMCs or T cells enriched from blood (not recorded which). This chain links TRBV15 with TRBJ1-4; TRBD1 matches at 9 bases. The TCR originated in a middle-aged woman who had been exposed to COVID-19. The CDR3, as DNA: TGTGCCACCAGCAGGGAAGGGACAGGGAATGAAAAACTGTTTTTT. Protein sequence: CATSREGTGNEKLFF.